One sample yielded the 25 T cell receptor beta chains listed below, sequenced in a study of blood T cell repertoires in COVID-19. Sequencing used immunoSEQ multiplex PCR; TCRdb keeps in-frame clones, though not all of them. The data hold 9,500 to 15,000 clones, with over 85% observed a single time. Sequences were obtained from peripheral blood. The source of these receptors is a man between 65 and 79 years old with active COVID-19.

The rearrangement joins TRBV6-2 or TRBV6-3 to TRBJ1-1, with D possibly matching TRBD1 (5 bases). With 4 bases removed from V and 5 bases from J, the gap between germline ends came to 14 bases. The CDR3 loop spans 14 amino acids. The germline V gene encodes CDR1 MNHEY and CDR2 SVGEGT. The CDR3 sequence: CASSSGGYGTEAFF. Here the CDR3 DNA reads TGTGCCAGCAGTTCGGGGGGGTATGGGACTGAAGCTTTCTTT.

In its sample, this clone was seen once. The V call is TRBV19, the J call TRBJ2-3, with 12 positions matching TRBD2. Germline-derived CDR1 and CDR2 are LNHDA and SQIVND (reference sequence). This CDR3 region has 13 residues. Germline trimming cut 9 bases from V and 6 bases from J; bases unmatched to any gene: 4. This CDR3 is CASLAGGRDTQYF. The CDR3 nucleotides are TGTGCCAGCCTAGCGGGGGGGCGGGATACGCAGTATTTT. The complete variable domain, with remaining parts taken from reference TRBV19 and TRBJ2-3, reads DGGITQSPKYLFRKEGQNVTLSCEQNLNHDAMYWYRQDPGQGLRLIYYSQIVNDFQKGDIAEGYSVSREKKESFPLTVTSAQKNPTAFYLCASLAGGRDTQYFGPGTRLTVL.

This rearrangement joins TRBV5-1 to TRBJ2-5, with 15 bases identical to TRBD2. CDR1 is SGHRS and CDR2 is YFSETQ in the germline V gene. V was clipped by 4 bases and J by 5 bases; unmatched bases: 6. This CDR3 contains 16 residues. CDR3 residues: CASSGGLAGGLETQYF. The CDR3 DNA reads as TGCGCCAGCAGCGGGGGACTAGCGGGAGGCTTGGAGACCCAGTACTTC.

This chain links TRBV5-4 with TRBJ2-7, with 10 bases identical to TRBD2. CDR3 length: 14 residues. CDR1 and CDR2 (germline): SGHNT, YYREEE (reference sequence). The junction had 4 bases not matched to a gene; V was cut back by 1 base and J by 6 bases. The CDR3 protein is CASSLISSGSEQYF. For the CDR3, the DNA is TGTGCCAGCAGCTTGATTTCTAGCGGGAGCGAGCAGTACTTC. Drawing the rest from reference TRBV5-4 and TRBJ2-7, the complete variable domain is ETGVTQSPTHLIKTRGQQVTLRCSSQSGHNTVSWYQQALGQGPQFIFQYYREEENGRGNFPPRFSGLQFPNYSSELNVNALELDDSALYLCASSLISSGSEQYFGPGTRLTVT.

V and J are TRBV6-1 and TRBJ2-7, with 11 nucleotides matching TRBD2. The CDR3 length is 19 residues. CDR1 and CDR2 (germline): MNHNS, SASEGT. Germline trimming cut 2 bases from V and 2 bases from J; bases unmatched to any gene: 14. The CDR3: CASSETRRIGTSGTYEQYF. CDR3 nucleotide sequence: TGTGCCAGCAGTGAAACTAGGAGAATCGGGACTAGCGGAACCTACGAGCAGTACTTC.

The V and J genes are TRBV19 and TRBJ2-7, with 9 bases aligning to TRBD1. This CDR3 comprises 16 residues. J was trimmed by 7 bases and V by 3 bases; bases with no gene match: 13. Germline lookup yields CDR1 LNHDA and CDR2 SQIVND (reference sequence). The CDR3 nucleotides read TGTGCCAGTAGTATCGGAACGGGACAGGGCCCACCTGAGCAGTACTTC. It specifies CASSIGTGQGPPEQYF.

The chain couples TRBV5-1 to TRBJ2-1, with TRBD1 identical over 9 bases. Per germline, CDR1 SGHRS and CDR2 YFSETQ. With 0 bases clipped from V and 8 bases from J, the junction kept 6 bases outside the gene matches. The CDR3 extends over 15 amino acids. As DNA, the CDR3 is TGCGCCAGCAGCTTGGGACAGGGACAGGGACATGAGCAGTTCTTC. Amino acids: CASSLGQGQGHEQFF.

The J gene is TRBJ2-7, the V gene TRBV11-2, with TRBD2 matching 9 bases. V lost 5 bases to trimming and J lost 3 bases; unmatched junction nucleotides: 11. The CDR3 contains 16 residues. Germline V gives CDR1 SGHAT, CDR2 FQNNGV. The DNA for the CDR3 is TGTGCCAGCAGCCCCGCGGGGGGGCACCGCTACTACGAGCAGTACTTC. Amino acids: CASSPAGGHRYYEQYF. The full variable domain, in which reference TRBV11-2 and TRBJ2-7 provide the parts outside the CDR3, is EAGVAQSPRYKIIEKRQSVAFWCNPISGHATLYWYQQILGQGPKLLIQFQNNGVVDDSQLPKDRFSAERLKGVDSTLKIQPAKLEDSAVYLCASSPAGGHRYYEQYFGPGTRLTVT.

The V and J genes are TRBV3-1 (or the pseudogene TRBV3-2) and TRBJ2-5; D unclear. Trimming left V 2 bases short and J 10 bases short, with 8 bases between. This CDR3 is 11 amino acids long. CDR1 is LGHDT, CDR2 YNNKEL, per germline (reference sequence). CDR3 sequence reads: CASSQRWHQYF. The CDR3 nucleotides read TGTGCCAGCAGCCAAAGATGGCACCAGTACTTC.

The V call is TRBV19, the J call TRBJ1-2, with 9 positions matching TRBD1. Germline V gene data show CDR1 as LNHDA and CDR2 as SQIVND (reference sequence). The CDR3 runs 15 residues. J gave up 6 bases and V 6 bases, and 11 bases lay outside the gene matches. CDR3 sequence reads: CASRENRGLSNGYTF. The CDR3 nucleotides read TGTGCCAGTAGGGAAAACAGGGGGCTGTCTAATGGCTACACCTTC. Full variable domain (rest looked up from reference TRBV19 and TRBJ1-2): DGGITQSPKYLFRKEGQNVTLSCEQNLNHDAMYWYRQDPGQGLRLIYYSQIVNDFQKGDIAEGYSVSREKKESFPLTVTSAQKNPTAFYLCASRENRGLSNGYTFGSGTRLTVV.

The J gene is TRBJ2-3, the V gene TRBV4-2; 9 bases align to TRBD2. The V gene's germline CDR1 is LGHNA and CDR2 YNFKEQ. V dropped 2 bases and J dropped 3; count of bases not matched to a gene: 6. The CDR3 loop spans 16 amino acids. The DNA of the CDR3 is TGTGCCAGCAGCCAACAAGCGGGGGGCGCAACAGATACGCAGTATTTT. This codes for CASSQQAGGATDTQYF.

J is TRBJ2-7 and V is TRBV7-2; possibly TRBD1 for D (5 bases). Between the trimmed V and J ends, which lost 5 bases and 3 bases, there was a span of 14 bases. The CDR3 extends over 14 amino acids. Germline V lookup: CDR1 SGHTA, CDR2 FQGNSA. CDR3 region: CASSPNYDSYEQYF. Written as DNA, the CDR3 is TGTGCCAGCAGCCCCAACTACGACAGCTACGAGCAGTACTTC.

The chain carries TRBV7-8 and TRBJ2-5; the match to TRBD2 covers 7 bases. CDR3 size: 14 residues. Trimming at V came to 5 bases and at J to 7 bases, leaving 10 bases not matched to a gene. Germline V lookup: CDR1 SGHVS, CDR2 FQNEAQ. The CDR3 sequence: CASSPLAVGGTQYF. CDR3 sequence (DNA): TGTGCCAGCAGCCCGCTAGCGGTGGGGGGGACCCAGTACTTC.

This chain links TRBV7-3 with TRBJ1-1, with 9 positions matching TRBD1. V shed 5 bases and J 2 bases; nucleotides not matched to a gene: 3. The CDR3 spans 14 residues. CDR1 is SGHTA and CDR2 is FQGTGA in the germline V gene. CDR3 sequence reads: CASSMGQGNTEAFF. In nucleotides, the CDR3 is TGTGCCAGCAGCATGGGACAGGGCAACACTGAAGCTTTCTTT.

The rearrangement joins TRBV11-3 to TRBJ2-3, with 12 bases lining up with TRBD2. Germline V gene lookup returns CDR1 SGHNT and CDR2 YENEEA. The CDR3 is made up of 16 amino acids. With V trimmed by 5 bases and J by 4 bases, 7 bases remained unmatched. DNA of the CDR3: TGTGCCAGCAGCCCCCTAGCGGGGGGGCTCTCAGATACGCAGTATTTT. Encoded protein: CASSPLAGGLSDTQYF.

The chain links TRBV3-1 (or the pseudogene TRBV3-2) to TRBJ2-1; the D is unclear. The germline CDR1 and CDR2 sequences are LGHDT and YNNKEL (reference sequence). CDR3 length: 17 amino acids. The V end was cut by 1 base, the J end by 2 bases, with 15 bases between. The CDR3 DNA is TGTGCCAGCAGCCAAGTTTACGGTAGTTCTCCCTACAATGAGCAGTTCTTC. Translated: CASSQVYGSSPYNEQFF.

CDR3: CASSPRAGATDTQYF. For the CDR3, the DNA is TGTGCCAGCAGTCCGCGAGCGGGAGCAACAGATACGCAGTATTTT. The chain uses TRBV27 and TRBJ2-3; 8 nucleotides align to TRBD2. The V gene end was trimmed by 5 bases and the J gene end by 3 bases; junction bases not matched to a gene: 7. There are 15 residues in the CDR3. Germline V gives CDR1 MNHEY, CDR2 SMNVEV (reference sequence).

This rearrangement joins TRBV5-1 to TRBJ2-5, with 11 positions matching TRBD2. Germline CDR1 is SGHRS and CDR2 is YFSETQ. This CDR3 is built from 15 residues. The V segment lost 4 bases and the J segment 0 bases; nucleotides outside the gene matches: 2. CDR3 loop: CASSLGLADQETQYF. The CDR3 bases are TGCGCCAGCAGCCTGGGACTAGCGGACCAAGAGACCCAGTACTTC.

V gene TRBV1 combines with J gene TRBJ2-7; the table calls TRBD1, which could not be checked here. TRBV1 is annotated as a pseudogene. The CDR3 length is 15 residues. The CDR3 reads CTSSQDDDSSYEQYF. CDR3 sequence (DNA): TGCACCAGCAGCCAAGATGATGACAGCTCCTACGAGCAGTACTTC.

The rearrangement joins TRBV4-2 to TRBJ2-1; perhaps TRBD2 as D (6 bases). Per the germline V gene, CDR1 is LGHNA and CDR2 is YNFKEQ. The length of the CDR3 is 18 residues. V dropped 0 bases and J dropped 1 base, with 16 bases sitting between them. The CDR3 spells CASSQDGAGLKSYNEQFF. In DNA form, the CDR3 reads TGTGCCAGCAGCCAAGATGGGGCGGGACTTAAATCCTACAATGAGCAGTTCTTC.

The genes are TRBV27 and TRBJ2-1; TRBD2 aligns across 9 bases. Germline V gene data show CDR1 as MNHEY and CDR2 as SMNVEV (reference sequence). The V segment lost 6 bases and the J segment 8 bases; nucleotides outside the gene matches: 14. CDR3 length equals 16 residues. The CDR3 sequence: CASSPLGRGGLDEQFF. CDR3 nucleotides: TGTGCCAGCAGCCCGCTTGGGCGGGGGGGATTGGATGAGCAGTTCTTC.

The J gene is TRBJ2-1, the V gene TRBV3-1 (or the pseudogene TRBV3-2), with 9 bases matching TRBD2. Germline values: CDR1 LGHDT, CDR2 YNNKEL (reference sequence). The CDR3 is 17 amino acids. V shed 2 bases and J 0 bases; nucleotides not matched to a gene: 5. CDR3 coding DNA: TGTGCCAGCAGCCAAAGAGGACTAGCGCTCTCCTACAATGAGCAGTTCTTC. Protein sequence: CASSQRGLALSYNEQFF.

V and J are TRBV10-3 and TRBJ2-7; D is uncertain. Germline V gene data show CDR1 as ENHRY and CDR2 as SYGVKD. This CDR3 has 14 amino acids. V was cut by 4 bases and J by 0 bases, with 10 bases left in between. In DNA, the CDR3 is TGTGCCATCAGTGGAGGTGATAGCTCCTACGAGCAGTACTTC. Protein product: CAISGGDSSYEQYF.

This clone was recorded a few times. Here the CDR3 reads CASGTVSYEQYF. CDR3 coding DNA: TGTGCCAGCGGGACAGTCTCCTACGAGCAGTACTTC. The chain is built from TRBV7-9 and TRBJ2-7; 7 nucleotides agree with TRBD1. Germline V lookup: CDR1 SEHNR, CDR2 FQNEAQ (reference sequence). The CDR3 sequence is 12 residues long. The V gene end was trimmed by 8 bases and the J gene end by 0 bases; junction bases not matched to a gene: 1.

In its sample, this clone was seen a few times. This chain connects TRBV24-1 to TRBJ2-2, with 13 bases that match TRBD2. V trimming: 9 bases; J trimming: 4 bases; junction bases outside the gene matches: 13. Germline CDR1 is KGHDR and CDR2 is SFDVKD. The CDR3 has 18 amino acids. CDR3 DNA sequence: TGTGCCACCTCAGCCGGGACTAGCGGGGCCCGCCCCACCGGGGAGCTGTTTTTT. This sequence encodes CATSAGTSGARPTGELFF.